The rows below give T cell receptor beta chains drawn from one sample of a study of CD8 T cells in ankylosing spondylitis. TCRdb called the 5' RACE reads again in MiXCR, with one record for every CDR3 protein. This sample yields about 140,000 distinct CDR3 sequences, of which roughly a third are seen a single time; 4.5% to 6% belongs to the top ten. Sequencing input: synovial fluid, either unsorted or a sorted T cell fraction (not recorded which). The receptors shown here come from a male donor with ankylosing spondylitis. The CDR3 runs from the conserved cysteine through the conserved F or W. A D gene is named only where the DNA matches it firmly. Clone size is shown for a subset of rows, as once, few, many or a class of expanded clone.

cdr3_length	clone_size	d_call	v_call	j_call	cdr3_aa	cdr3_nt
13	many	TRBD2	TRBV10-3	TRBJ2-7	CAISAGGPLEQYF	TGTGCCATCAGTGCGGGAGGGCCCCTCGAGCAGTACTTC
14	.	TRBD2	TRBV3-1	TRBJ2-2	CASSQDGRAGELFF	TGTGCCAGCAGCCAAGATGGGAGGGCCGGGGAGCTGTTTTTT
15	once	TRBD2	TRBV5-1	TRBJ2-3	CASSQTSATLDTQYF	TGCGCCAGCAGCCAGACTAGCGCGACCTTGGATACGCAGTATTTT
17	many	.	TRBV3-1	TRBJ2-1	CASTLQGERGGYNEQFF	TGTGCCAGCACCCTCCAGGGGGAGAGGGGGGGCTACAATGAGCAGTTCTTC
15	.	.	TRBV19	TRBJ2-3	CASSIDDSRTDTQYF	TGTGCCAGTAGTATAGACGACTCGCGCACAGATACGCAGTATTTT
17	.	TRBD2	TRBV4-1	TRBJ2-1	CASSLLAGPTSYNEQFF	TGCGCCAGCAGTCTGCTAGCGGGTCCCACCTCCTACAATGAGCAGTTCTTC
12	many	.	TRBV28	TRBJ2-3	CASSQRRARGYF	TGTGCCAGCAGTCAACGGCGGGCCAGGGGGTATTTT
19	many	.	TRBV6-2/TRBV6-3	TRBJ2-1	CASSFYSSAYLSSYNEQFF	TGTGCCAGCAGTTTTTATTCTAGCGCCTACTTAAGCTCCTACAATGAGCAGTTCTTC
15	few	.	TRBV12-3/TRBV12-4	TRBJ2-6	CASTLGLGGANVLTF	TGTGCCAGCACCCTTGGCCTTGGCGGGGCCAACGTCCTGACTTTC
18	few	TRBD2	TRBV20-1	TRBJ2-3	CSARDARTSGASTDTQYF	TGCAGTGCTAGAGATGCCCGTACTAGCGGAGCTAGCACAGATACGCAGTATTTT
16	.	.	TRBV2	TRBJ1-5	CASSQKVSQRVQPQHF	TGTGCCAGCAGCCAGAAGGTGTCTCAAAGAGTTCAGCCCCAGCATTTT
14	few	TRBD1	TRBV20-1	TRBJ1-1	CEGLPGQMNTEAFF	TGCGAAGGCCTGCCGGGACAGATGAACACTGAAGCTTTCTTT
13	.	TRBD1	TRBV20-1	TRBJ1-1	CSAEPPGTGSVFF	TGCAGTGCTGAGCCCCCCGGGACAGGGTCGGTTTTCTTT
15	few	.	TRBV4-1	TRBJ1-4	CASSQDQGGGEKLFF	TGCGCCAGCAGCCAAGATCAGGGTGGTGGGGAAAAACTGTTTTTT
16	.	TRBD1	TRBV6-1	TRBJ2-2	CASTQKGRGQGGELFF	TGTGCCAGCACCCAAAAGGGCAGGGGGCAAGGCGGGGAGCTGTTTTTT
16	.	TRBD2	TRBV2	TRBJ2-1	CATSLTGTSGNNEQFF	TGTGCCACCTCTCTTACCGGGACTAGCGGTAACAATGAGCAGTTCTTC
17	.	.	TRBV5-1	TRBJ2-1	CASSDIGGRSSYNEQFF	TGCGCCAGCAGCGATATCGGTGGACGGAGCTCCTACAATGAGCAGTTCTTC
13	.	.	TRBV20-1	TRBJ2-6	CSGGAPGANVLTF	TGCAGTGGGGGGGCGCCTGGGGCCAACGTCCTGACTTTC
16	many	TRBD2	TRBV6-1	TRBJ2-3	CASRRTGTSETDTQYF	TGTGCCAGCAGAAGAACCGGGACTAGCGAGACAGATACGCAGTATTTT
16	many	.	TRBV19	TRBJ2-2	CASSHTLSPPTGELFF	TGTGCCAGTAGTCACACACTCTCTCCACCCACCGGGGAGCTGTTTTTT
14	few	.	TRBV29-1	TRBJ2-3	CSVEAGRGTNTQYF	TGCAGCGTTGAAGCGGGTCGCGGGACAAATACGCAGTATTTT
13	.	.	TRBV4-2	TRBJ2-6	CASRGSGANVLTF	TGTGCCAGCCGGGGCTCTGGGGCCAACGTCCTGACTTTC
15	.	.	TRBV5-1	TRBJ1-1	CASSLEGSLNTEAFF	TGCGCCAGCAGCTTGGAGGGCAGCTTGAACACTGAAGCTTTCTTT
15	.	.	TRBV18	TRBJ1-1	CASSPPSGQGAEAFF	TGTGCCAGCTCACCGCCCTCCGGGCAGGGAGCTGAAGCTTTCTTT
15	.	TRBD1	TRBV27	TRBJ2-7	CASRRGGTGTYEQYF	TGTGCCAGCAGGCGCGGAGGGACAGGGACCTACGAGCAGTACTTC
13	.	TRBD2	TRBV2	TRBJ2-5	CASTVPNTSGGYF	TGTGCCAGCACCGTACCAAACACTAGCGGGGGATACTTC
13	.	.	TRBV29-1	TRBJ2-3	CSGTFHSTDTQYF	TGCAGCGGGACTTTCCACAGCACAGATACGCAGTATTTT
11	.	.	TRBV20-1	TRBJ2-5	CSVHRVVDQYF	TGCAGTGTTCACCGAGTAGTGGACCAGTACTTC
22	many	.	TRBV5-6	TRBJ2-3	CASSLKRGSRGSALRPTDTQYF	TGTGCCAGCAGCTTGAAAAGGGGCTCCAGGGGAAGTGCCCTTAGACCCACAGATACGCAGTATTTT
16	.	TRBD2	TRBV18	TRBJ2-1	CASSASNPGLGGEQFF	TGTGCCAGCTCAGCTTCCAACCCGGGACTAGGGGGTGAGCAGTTCTTC
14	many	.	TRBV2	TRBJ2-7	CASKGPGAQYEQYF	TGTGCCAGCAAAGGACCGGGGGCCCAATACGAGCAGTACTTC
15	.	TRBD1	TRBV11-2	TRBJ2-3	CASSLTGASTDTQYF	TGTGCCAGCAGCTTAACAGGGGCGAGCACAGATACGCAGTATTTT
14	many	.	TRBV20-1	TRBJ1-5	CSVKRGAHNQPQHF	TGCAGTGTTAAGCGGGGGGCCCACAATCAGCCCCAGCATTTT
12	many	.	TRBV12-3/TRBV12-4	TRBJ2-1	CASSYQYNEQFF	TGTGCCAGCAGTTACCAGTACAATGAGCAGTTCTTC
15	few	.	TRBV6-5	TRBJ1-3	CASSYGGTSGNTIYF	TGTGCCAGCAGTTACGGGGGGACATCTGGAAACACCATATATTTT